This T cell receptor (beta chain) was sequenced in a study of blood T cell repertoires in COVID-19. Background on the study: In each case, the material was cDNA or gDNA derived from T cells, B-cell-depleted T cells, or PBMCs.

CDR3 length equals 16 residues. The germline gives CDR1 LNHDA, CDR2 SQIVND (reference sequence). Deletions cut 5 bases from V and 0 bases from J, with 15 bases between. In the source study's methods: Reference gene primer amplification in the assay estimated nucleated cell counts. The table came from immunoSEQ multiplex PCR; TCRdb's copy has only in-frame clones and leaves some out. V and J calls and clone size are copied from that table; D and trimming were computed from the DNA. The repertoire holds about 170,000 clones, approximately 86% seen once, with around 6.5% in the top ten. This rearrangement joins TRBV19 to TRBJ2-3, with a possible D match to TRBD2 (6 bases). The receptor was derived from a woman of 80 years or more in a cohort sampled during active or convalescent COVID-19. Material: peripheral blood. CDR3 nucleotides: TGTGCCAGTAGTCAACCTAGCGCGTCTAGCACAGATACGCAGTATTTT. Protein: CASSQPSASSTDTQYF.